The sequence of this T cell receptor beta chain was determined in a study of T cells after yellow fever vaccination. Looking at the study overall: SMART-Seq v4 Ultra Low Input prepared libraries from low-cell fractions.

This CDR3 has 15 residues. Germline trimming cut 3 bases from V and 2 bases from J; bases unmatched to any gene: 3. By 5'RACE template switching, TCR cDNA was produced, with a universal primer site and UMIs added in the process. TCRdb re-analysed the 5' RACE reads in MiXCR, keeping a single row per CDR3 protein. The sample lists some 560,000 distinct CDR3 sequences; around 21% were seen once. This clonotype was found a few times. Its specificity is not known. Whole-study results and caveats: The study found a weaker secondary response that peaked faster, day 5 versus 15.

The rearrangement uses TRBV12-3 or TRBV12-4 and TRBJ2-1; 8 bases are a match to TRBD2. The sample was PBMCs, taken 15 days after the yellow fever booster vaccination. This clonotype was obtained from a young man who received the YFV17D yellow fever vaccine. CDR3 sequence reads: CASSFGTRAYNEQFF. In DNA, the CDR3 is TGTGCCAGCAGTTTCGGGACTAGAGCCTACAATGAGCAGTTCTTC.